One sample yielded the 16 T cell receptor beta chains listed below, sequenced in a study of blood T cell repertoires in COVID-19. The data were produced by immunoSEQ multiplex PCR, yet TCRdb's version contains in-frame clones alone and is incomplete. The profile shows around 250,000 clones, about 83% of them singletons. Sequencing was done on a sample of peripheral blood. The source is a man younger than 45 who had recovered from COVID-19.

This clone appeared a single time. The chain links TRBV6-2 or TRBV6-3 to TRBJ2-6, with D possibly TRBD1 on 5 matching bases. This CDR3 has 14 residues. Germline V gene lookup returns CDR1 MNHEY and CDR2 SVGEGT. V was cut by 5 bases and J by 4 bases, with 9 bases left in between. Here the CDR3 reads CASSRQSGANVLTF. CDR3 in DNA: TGTGCCAGCAGTCGACAGTCCGGGGCCAACGTCCTGACTTTC.

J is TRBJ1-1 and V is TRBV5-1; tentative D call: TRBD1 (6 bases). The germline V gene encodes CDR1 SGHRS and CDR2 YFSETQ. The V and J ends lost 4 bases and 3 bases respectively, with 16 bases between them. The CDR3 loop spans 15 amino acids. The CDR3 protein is CASSHRSPGDTEAFF. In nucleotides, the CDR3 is TGCGCCAGCAGCCATAGATCCCCAGGGGACACTGAAGCTTTCTTT.

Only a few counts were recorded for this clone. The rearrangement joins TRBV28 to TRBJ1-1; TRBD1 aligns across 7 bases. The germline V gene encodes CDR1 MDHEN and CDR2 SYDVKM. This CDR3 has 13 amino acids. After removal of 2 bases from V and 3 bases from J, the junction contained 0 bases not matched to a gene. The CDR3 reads CASSLQGDTEAFF. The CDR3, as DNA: TGTGCCAGCAGTTTACAGGGGGACACTGAAGCTTTCTTT.

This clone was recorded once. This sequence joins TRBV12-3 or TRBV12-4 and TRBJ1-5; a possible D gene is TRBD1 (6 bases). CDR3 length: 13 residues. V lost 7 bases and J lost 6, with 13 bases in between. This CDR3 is CASKGGSGQPQHF. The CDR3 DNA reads TGTGCCAGCAAGGGGGGGTCAGGTCAGCCCCAGCATTTT.

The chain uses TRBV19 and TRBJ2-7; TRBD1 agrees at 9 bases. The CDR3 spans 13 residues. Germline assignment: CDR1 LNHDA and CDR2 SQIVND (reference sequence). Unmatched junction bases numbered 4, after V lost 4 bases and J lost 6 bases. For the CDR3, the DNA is TGTGCCAGTAGTACGGGACAGGGAGGCGAGCAGTACGTC. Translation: CASSTGQGGEQYV.

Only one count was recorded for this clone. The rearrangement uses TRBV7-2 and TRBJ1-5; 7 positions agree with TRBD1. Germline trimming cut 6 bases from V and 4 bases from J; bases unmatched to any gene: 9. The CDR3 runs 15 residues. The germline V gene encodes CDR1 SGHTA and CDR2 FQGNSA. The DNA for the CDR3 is TGTGCCAGCAGTTCAGGGGGTCTCGGAAATCAGCCCCAGCATTTT. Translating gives CASSSGGLGNQPQHF.

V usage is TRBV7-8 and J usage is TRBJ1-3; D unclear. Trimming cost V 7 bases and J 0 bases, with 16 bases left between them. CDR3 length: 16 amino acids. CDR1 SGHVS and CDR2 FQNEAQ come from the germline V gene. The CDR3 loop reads CASTPPQTHSGNTIYF. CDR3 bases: TGTGCCAGCACCCCACCACAGACACACTCTGGAAACACCATATATTTT.

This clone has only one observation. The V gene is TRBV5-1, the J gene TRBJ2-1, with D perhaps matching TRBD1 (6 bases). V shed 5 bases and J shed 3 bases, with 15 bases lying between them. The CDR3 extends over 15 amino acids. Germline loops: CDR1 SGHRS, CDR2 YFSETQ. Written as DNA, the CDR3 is TGCGCCAGCAGAGACGGACAGTTACTCTACAATGAGCAGTTCTTC. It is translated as CASRDGQLLYNEQFF.

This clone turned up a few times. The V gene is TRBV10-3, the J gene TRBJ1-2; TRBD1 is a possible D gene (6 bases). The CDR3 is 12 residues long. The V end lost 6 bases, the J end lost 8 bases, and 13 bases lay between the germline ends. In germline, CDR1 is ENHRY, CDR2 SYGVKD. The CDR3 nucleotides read TGTGCCATCAGGGACAGTACTCGGGGCTACACCTTC. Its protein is CAIRDSTRGYTF.

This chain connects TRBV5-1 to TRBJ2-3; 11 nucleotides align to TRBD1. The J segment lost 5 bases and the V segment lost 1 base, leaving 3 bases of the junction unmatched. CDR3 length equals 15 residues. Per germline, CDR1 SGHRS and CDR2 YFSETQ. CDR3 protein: CASSLSGTGGDTQYF. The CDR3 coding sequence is TGCGCCAGCAGCTTGTCTGGGACAGGGGGAGATACGCAGTATTTT.

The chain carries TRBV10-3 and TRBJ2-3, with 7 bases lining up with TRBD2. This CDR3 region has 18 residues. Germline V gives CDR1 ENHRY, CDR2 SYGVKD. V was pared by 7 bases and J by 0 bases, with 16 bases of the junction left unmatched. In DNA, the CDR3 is TGTGCCATCAAGGCAATAGCGGGTACGACCTCTAGCACAGATACGCAGTATTTT. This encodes CAIKAIAGTTSSTDTQYF.

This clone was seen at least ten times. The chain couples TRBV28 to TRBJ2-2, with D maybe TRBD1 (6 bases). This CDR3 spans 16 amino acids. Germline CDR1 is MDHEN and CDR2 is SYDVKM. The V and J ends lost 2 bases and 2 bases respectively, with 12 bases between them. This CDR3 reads CASSLARGSNTGELFF. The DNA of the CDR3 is TGTGCCAGCAGTTTAGCCAGGGGATCTAACACCGGGGAGCTGTTTTTT.

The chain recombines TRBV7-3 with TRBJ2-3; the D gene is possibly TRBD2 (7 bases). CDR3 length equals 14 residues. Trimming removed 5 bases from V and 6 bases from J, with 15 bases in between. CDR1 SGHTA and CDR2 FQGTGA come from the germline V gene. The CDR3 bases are TGTGCCAGCAGCCTCGGGGGGCCGGGCGATACGCAGTATTTT. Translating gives CASSLGGPGDTQYF.

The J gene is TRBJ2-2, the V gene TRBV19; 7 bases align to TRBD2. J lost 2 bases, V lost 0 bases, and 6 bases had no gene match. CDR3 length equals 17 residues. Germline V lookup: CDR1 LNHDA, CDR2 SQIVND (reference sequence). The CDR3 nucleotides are TGTGCCAGTAGTATAGATCACCAGCGGGGAAACACCGGGGAGCTGTTTTTT. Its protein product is CASSIDHQRGNTGELFF.

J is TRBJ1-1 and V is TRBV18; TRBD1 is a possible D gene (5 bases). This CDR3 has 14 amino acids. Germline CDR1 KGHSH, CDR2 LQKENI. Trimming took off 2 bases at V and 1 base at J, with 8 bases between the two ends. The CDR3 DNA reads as TGTGCCAGCTCACCAGTCGGGGGGAACACTGAAGCTTTCTTT. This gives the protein CASSPVGGNTEAFF.

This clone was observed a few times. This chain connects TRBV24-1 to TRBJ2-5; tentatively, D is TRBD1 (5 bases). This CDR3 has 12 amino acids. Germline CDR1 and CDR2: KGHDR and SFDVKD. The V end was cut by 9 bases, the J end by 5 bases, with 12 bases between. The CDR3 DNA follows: TGTGCCACCCATGGTCCAGGGGAGACCCAGTACTTC. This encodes CATHGPGETQYF.